The 15 T cell receptor beta chains below were found in one sample sequenced in a study of T-cell reconstitution after alpha-beta-depleted transplantation in children. Unique molecular identifiers featured in how the TCRbeta library was prepared. MiXCR, applied by TCRdb to the PCR reads, yields one record per CDR3 protein. The sample shows hundreds of thousands of distinct CDR3 sequences, approximately 16% of them seen only once. Sample: PBMCs from the stem cell graft donor, taken from the stem cell graft. These receptors came from a human donor who donated a stem cell graft to a child with acute myeloid leukemia.

This rearrangement joins TRBV4-3 to TRBJ2-3, with D hard to call. Germline V gene lookup returns CDR1 LGHNA and CDR2 YSLEER. V dropped 3 bases and J dropped 4 bases, with 17 bases sitting between them. The CDR3 runs 16 residues. CDR3: CASSQTPGLSADTQYF. The CDR3 bases are TGCGCCAGCAGCCAGACCCCGGGCCTCAGCGCAGATACGCAGTATTTT.

V and J are TRBV2 and TRBJ2-2; D is tentatively TRBD1 or TRBD2 (5 bases each). CDR3 length equals 15 residues. CDR1 is SNHLY and CDR2 is FYNNEI in the germline V gene. V gave up 6 bases and J gave up 1 base, with 12 bases separating them. Here the CDR3 reads CASRRGRGNTGELFF. The CDR3 DNA follows: TGTGCCAGCAGGAGGGGAAGGGGGAACACCGGGGAGCTGTTTTTT.

The genes are TRBV12-3 or TRBV12-4 and TRBJ1-2; possibly TRBD1 for D (6 bases). The CDR3 loop spans 16 amino acids. The ends were cut back, 11 bases at V and 4 bases at J, with 26 bases in the middle. CDR3 DNA: TGTGCCCGCATACATACGAAGGGGGGCTCTTCCTATGGCTACACCTTC. Amino acid sequence: CARIHTKGGSSYGYTF.

The chain carries TRBV5-4 and TRBJ2-3, with 9 bases identical to TRBD1. This CDR3 comprises 15 residues. J gave up 4 bases and V 4 bases, and 7 bases lay outside the gene matches. Germline-derived CDR1 and CDR2 are SGHNT and YYREEE (reference sequence). CDR3 nucleotide sequence: TGTGCCAGCAGCCCGGGACAGGGTGGGTCAGATACGCAGTATTTT. Translated, it gives CASSPGQGGSDTQYF.

The rearrangement joins TRBV7-2 to TRBJ2-5, with TRBD2 identical over 7 bases. J lost 1 base, V lost 1 base, and 6 bases had no gene match. The germline V gene has CDR1 SGHTA and CDR2 FQGNSA. This CDR3 contains 16 residues. CDR3 DNA sequence: TGTGCCAGCAGCTTAGTTGGCGGGGGTCCCCAAGAGACCCAGTACTTC. Residues: CASSLVGGGPQETQYF.

The rearrangement links TRBV18 to TRBJ2-2; TRBD1 matches 8 bases. CDR1 and CDR2 from the germline V gene are KGHSH and LQKENI. Trimming at V came to 5 bases and at J to 4 bases, leaving 9 bases not matched to a gene. The CDR3 extends over 16 amino acids. CDR3 DNA sequence: TGTGCCAGCTCATCAGACAGGGGAGGAGGCACCGGGGAGCTGTTTTTT. This encodes CASSSDRGGGTGELFF.

Only a few counts were recorded for this clonotype. The V call is TRBV12-3 or TRBV12-4, the J call TRBJ2-3; D tentatively fits TRBD1 or TRBD2 (5 bases each). CDR3 size: 17 residues. V was trimmed by 6 bases and J by 4 bases, leaving 23 bases between them. The CDR3 sequence: CASSDLSSRGVPDTQYF. The DNA of the CDR3 is TGTGCCAGCAGCGACCTCTCTAGCAGAGGGGTTCCAGATACGCAGTATTTT.

Ten or more counts support this clonotype. The CDR3 coding sequence is TGCAGCGTTGTCGCAGAAACCTACGAGCAGTACTTC. Protein sequence: CSVVAETYEQYF. The genes are TRBV29-1 and TRBJ2-7; D not resolved. The V gene's germline CDR1 is SQVTM and CDR2 ANQGSEA. The CDR3 has 12 amino acids. V gave up 4 bases and J gave up 2 bases, with 9 bases separating them.

At least ten counts were recorded for this clonotype. The chain links TRBV20-1 to TRBJ2-3; TRBD2 matches 8 bases. This CDR3 region has 16 residues. From germline, CDR1 is DFQATT and CDR2 SNEGSKA (reference sequence). V was clipped by 1 base and J by 0 bases; unmatched bases: 6. CDR3 coding DNA: TGCAGTGCTAGAGGGGTCCAGCGGGGGAGCACAGATACGCAGTATTTT. It codes for CSARGVQRGSTDTQYF.

This clonotype was seen at least ten times. The rearrangement links TRBV6-4 to TRBJ2-7; tentatively, D is TRBD1 or TRBD2 (5 bases each). The ends were cut back, 4 bases at V and 6 bases at J, with 7 bases in the middle. The germline V gene encodes CDR1 MRHNA and CDR2 SNTAGT. This CDR3 has 11 amino acids. CDR3 in DNA: TGTGCCAGCAGTGGAGGGACCGAGCAGTACGTC. Translating it yields CASSGGTEQYV.

The CDR3 DNA is TGTGCCAGCAGCTTAGAAAGGGGTTTCGGGTCACCCCTCCACTTT. It specifies CASSLERGFGSPLHF. The chain couples TRBV13 to TRBJ1-6; possible D gene TRBD1, 5 bases. Trimming took 1 base from V and 10 from J, leaving 14 bases between them. The germline gives CDR1 PRHDT, CDR2 FYEKMQ (reference sequence). The length of the CDR3 is 15 residues.

This clonotype turned up a few times. CDR3 loop: CSARARADSNQPQHF. As DNA, the CDR3 is TGCAGTGCTAGGGCCCGGGCGGATAGCAATCAGCCCCAGCATTTT. The chain employs TRBV20-1 and TRBJ1-5; D unclear. The V gene lost 3 bases and the J gene lost 0 bases, with 12 bases spanning the gap. Germline V gene lookup returns CDR1 DFQATT and CDR2 SNEGSKA (reference sequence). The CDR3 consists of 15 residues.

The chain recombines TRBV11-2 with TRBJ1-6, with D possibly matching TRBD1 (6 bases). Germline lookup yields CDR1 SGHAT and CDR2 FQNNGV. V dropped 2 bases and J dropped 8 bases, with 22 bases sitting between them. The CDR3 totals 18 residues. The DNA for the CDR3 is TGTGCCAGCAGCTTATACATGGGACACCCGGCAGCGGATTCACCCCTCCACTTT. Translation: CASSLYMGHPAADSPLHF.

On this clonotype itself: This may be a read error, as it is one base from a much larger clone. V usage is TRBV12-3 or TRBV12-4 and J usage is TRBJ2-1, with 9 positions matching TRBD1. The length of the CDR3 is 14 residues. CDR3 amino acids: CASCPGQGHNEQSF. In DNA form, the CDR3 reads TGTGCCAGCTGTCCGGGACAGGGACACAATGAGCAGTCCTTC.

The CDR3 is CASSRLEAQFF. The CDR3, as DNA: TGTGCCAGCAGCAGACTAGAAGCGCAGTTCTTC. The chain recombines TRBV7-9 with TRBJ2-1, with D perhaps TRBD2 (6 bases). CDR3 length: 11 residues. Trimming shortened V by 5 bases and J by 12 bases, and 11 bases separated the two germline ends. Germline CDR1 SEHNR, CDR2 FQNEAQ (reference sequence).